The present entry profiles one T cell receptor beta chain with its context. What this receptor recognizes is not known. No base qualities exist here, and no much larger clone lies one base off it. Library generation was performed with the immunoSEQ multiplex PCR assay. A mixture of 60 forward primers for TCR Vbeta segments and 13 reverse primers for TCR Jbeta segments was used in the multiplex PCR. A multiplex PCR assay on genomic DNA amplified the CDR3 region of rearranged TCR beta genes. The amplified TCR beta libraries were sequenced on the Illumina HiSeq System as 87-base-pair reads. The paper's data handling went like this. A later analysis tallied about 77 million unique TCR beta chains across the 660 or so repertoires, and approximately 12 million of those chains were shared by two or more donors. Raw reads were error-corrected and collapsed into unique sequences by a nearest-neighbor algorithm in which closely related sequences were merged to remove PCR and sequencing errors. V, D and J gene segments were assigned by aligning CDR3 sequences to IMGT reference sequences. Each retained sequence needed at least a six-nucleotide match to both a V gene segment and a J gene segment. A rearrangement was called productive if the CDR3 had no stop codons and remained in frame with V and J, and every other rearrangement was called non-productive. Following IMGT convention, CDR3 was defined as the stretch from the second conserved V-encoded cysteine up to the conserved J-encoded phenylalanine. In an earlier analysis of some 550 of the donors, sequences lacking an unambiguous match to a single V gene segment were excluded. An earlier analysis of several hundred of the donors called V segments functional above 56.7% productive rearrangements and segregating when the between-donor standard deviation exceeded 5%. To diagnose cytomegalovirus status from the catalog of TCR beta chain sequences, a statistical classification framework was built. In a later analysis, V and J genes were assigned by comparing TCR nucleotide sequences against IMGT/GENE-DB human TR gene sequences. In a later analysis, CDR3 sequences and most-parsimonious VDJ recombination scenarios were assigned using the TCRdist pipeline. In a later analysis, each TCR beta chain was defined by its CDR3 amino acid sequence together with its V-gene family, and reads lacking a unique V-gene family were excluded. In a later analysis, 500 to 700 highly shared, low-generation-probability nucleotide sequences were removed to address suspected cross-contamination and a sequencing artifact. In a later analysis, a clonal expansion index was calculated for each public chain from normalized within-repertoire ranks of inferred template counts. In a later analysis, generation probabilities were computed using a VDJ recombination model fitted to out-of-frame rearrangements, and the results were checked against IGoR. In a later analysis, hypergeometric tests were used to score TCR-TCR, TCR-HLA and TCR-CMV co-occurrence, with a repertoire-size bias correction applied to TCR pairs. False discovery rates were estimated in a later analysis by permuting HLA or CMV assignments 20 times. A later analysis grouped co-occurring TCRs with DBSCAN, adding TCRdist sequence similarity when clustering within HLA-allele-positive subsets. Repertoires with fewer than 30,000 or more than 120,000 public chains, plus five repertoires with anomalous nucleotide sharing, were excluded from co-occurrence clustering. TCRdb's version of the immuneACCESS table is confined to in-frame rearrangements and falls short of the full clone set. An unresolved V gene accounts for under half of the shortfall where checked; the remainder is of unknown origin. V, J and clone size are taken as reported in that table, and D and trimming were inferred from the DNA itself. The sample profile shows around 190,000 clones; around 79% of them were found once. About 0.5% of the sample rests with the top ten.

In total, about 650 healthy bone marrow donors made up the cohort. At the time of sampling, every cohort member was nominally healthy, though immune exposures that went unrecorded were likely present. The donor tested CMV seronegative and was one of the 352 seronegative cohort members. A peripheral blood sample was collected from each donor, and TCR beta sequencing was performed on peripheral blood mononuclear cells. The Qiagen DNeasy Blood Extraction Kit was used to extract genomic DNA from the blood cell samples. This sample was included in a study of cytomegalovirus exposure and HLA in healthy donors (dated by TCRdb to 2016 to 2017). For context, the study as a whole: According to an earlier analysis of around 600 of the donors, about 179 million T cells yielded approximately 120 million unique TCR beta sequences and approximately 300 Gb of sequence data. About 300 gigabases of sequencing data and 80 million or so unique TCR sequences were included in an early release covering over 600 HLA-typed donors. The genetic ancestry cluster associated with self-reported Caucasian donors included 80% to 90% of the 350 to 500 genotyped donors. The study was designed to test whether signatures of past pathogen exposure could be identified by cataloging public T cell receptors. The study used immunosequencing to profile the T cell repertoires of approximately 640 subjects and linked those repertoires to cytomegalovirus serostatus. A separate validation cohort of more than 100 different subjects was used in addition to the approximately 700-subject first cohort. The study combined high-throughput TCR immunosequencing, statistical association of individual TCRs with disease status, and machine learning to predict cytomegalovirus infection status. In a later analysis, previously published TCR beta repertoires from about 670 donors were re-analyzed and high-resolution HLA genotyping was added so that TCR occurrence patterns could be studied. In the later analysis, no new phenotypic data were used to find candidate immune exposures; instead, reliance was placed on TCR beta sequences and their occurrence across donors. In an earlier analysis of a few hundred of the donors, high-throughput TCR beta sequencing was used to judge whether each TCR beta V gene segment behaved as functional or pseudogenic. Donor age, sex, ethnicity and CMV serostatus were collected together with the repertoire data. In a later genetic analysis, genome-wide SNP genotypes for 398 of the 666 donors were used, and that subset was treated as a discovery cohort. Every discovery cohort repertoire had been produced on one sequencing platform. Class I and class II HLA loci were covered by the typing at four-digit resolution. The number of donors typed differed by locus, with roughly 620-640 for A, B, C, DRB1 and DQB1, roughly 550 for DQA1, approximately 570 for DPA1, and around 450 for DPB1. Because of strong linkage in the cohort, roughly 5 DR-DQ haplotypes were treated as single units for association and clustering. Among some 400 genotyped donors of the cohort, an average of roughly 240,000 unique TCR beta nucleotide sequences were sequenced per donor, about a sixth of them non-productive. General conclusions and limits of the study: Specific HLA alleles were associated with over 15,000 TCR beta sequences at a false discovery rate of 0.05 in a later analysis. In a later analysis, most CMV-associated TCR beta chains were found to appear HLA-restricted, with HLA associations seemingly driven largely by CMV exposure. CMV serostatus was the only immune exposure information available for the cohort. In an earlier analysis of several hundred of the donors, most TCR beta V segments were observed in productive rearrangements about 90% or about 30% of the time, broadly matching IMGT annotations. The classifier was reported to diagnose cytomegalovirus status with high specificity and sensitivity in both the original cohort and the validation cohort. The 87-base-pair reads could not distinguish some IMGT-functional V segments, including TRBV6-2 and TRBV6-3, so those segments were excluded. Because HLA typing was unavailable for some donors at each locus, only the typed subset was used in association tests. Most TCR sequences were seen in very few donors, while some public TCRs were found in many individuals. In a later analysis, the rate of TCR association differed among HLA loci, with DRB1 alleles having the most associated TCRs and HLA-C alleles having the fewest. A further reported finding was that TCR beta sequences accurately predicted the HLA-A and HLA-B alleles for most subjects in the first cohort. When HLA alleles, especially DR and DQ, strongly co-occurred, TCR associations were difficult to assign to individual alleles. Linkage disequilibrium might explain the correlated functional status among segregating V segments, but an unknown experimental factor could not be ruled out. The sequencing pipeline was judged likely to have produced a cluster of highly shared sequence variants as a technical artifact. A total of fewer than 200 TCR beta chains were listed by the study as associated with cytomegalovirus. According to a later analysis, parvovirus B19, influenza, CMV and Epstein-Barr virus appeared linked to several top co-occurrence clusters. Sequencing depth was assumed to be roughly uniform across donors in the presence/absence analyses, though that assumption may not hold. According to the authors, the approach could potentially be generalized to other disease states and immunological phenotypes. V-gene and J-gene trimming of TCR beta chains was associated with a missense DCLRE1C variant in a later genetic analysis, and the association was replicated in an independent cohort. Because counts were too low, approximately 15 rarely observed V segments, including chromosome 9 orphons, were excluded from the earlier analysis of several hundred of the donors. In vitro tests confirmed that a few of the cytomegalovirus-associated TCR beta chains recognize cytomegalovirus antigens. In a later analysis, HLA-associated TCR beta chains were found to be more clonally expanded and to have lower generation probabilities than equally common non-associated chains. Compared with the approximately 720-donor mean, donors in an Asian-associated ancestry cluster had fewer N-insertions in productive TCRs, according to a later genetic analysis. The cohort was sequenced for TCR beta chains only, and without alpha or paired-chain data the features that could be detected were limited.

CDR1 SGHRS and CDR2 YFSETQ were looked up in the germline V gene. Trimming costs V 3 bases and J 4 bases, and their ends lie 7 bases apart. The CDR3 runs 12 residues from the cysteine to the phenylalanine. Left in the record is the CDR3 DNA by itself, 36 bases read in frame from the first base. Here the chain combines TRBV5-1 and TRBJ1-2; no D gene can be assigned with confidence. Material for sequencing was PBMCs. The receptor was isolated from a woman between 50 and 59 years old in good health and CMV-seronegative. This receptor carries the CDR3 CASSSTSYGYTF. The sequenced DNA is TGCGCCAGCAGCTCAACTTCCTATGGCTACACCTTC.